A selection of T cell receptor beta chains follows, all from one sample in a study of cytomegalovirus exposure and HLA in healthy donors. The table came from immunoSEQ multiplex PCR; TCRdb's copy has only in-frame clones and leaves some out. The sample holds about 87,000 clones, about 7.6% seen once. The sequenced material came from PBMCs. Receptors originate from a man aged 45-65 years in good health and CMV-seronegative. The CDR3 runs from the conserved cysteine through the conserved F or W. A D gene is named only where the DNA matches it firmly. Only part of the rows carry a size: once, few, many, or a class if the clone is expanded.

>TRBV6-1|NA|TRBD1|TRBJ1-5|15
CASSETGGLGQPQHF
TGTGCCAGCAGTGAAACAGGGGGCTTAGGTCAGCCCCAGCATTTT
>TRBV9|few|NA|TRBJ1-2|17
CASSVDFGGATPYGYTF
TGTGCCAGCAGCGTAGATTTTGGGGGCGCAACCCCCTATGGCTACACCTTC
>TRBV5-4|few|TRBD2|TRBJ2-1|15
CASSRIAGELNEQFF
TGTGCCAGCAGCCGAATAGCGGGGGAGCTGAATGAGCAGTTCTTC
>TRBV29-1|few|NA|TRBJ1-2|11
CSVATGYGYTF
TGCAGCGTTGCGACAGGCTATGGCTACACCTTC
>TRBV2|NA|NA|TRBJ1-6|12
CASSFLNSPLHF
TGTGCCAGCAGTTTCCTTAATTCACCCCTCCACTTT
>TRBV7-2|few|TRBD2|TRBJ2-3|16
CASSLGWEGLGDTQYF
TGTGCCAGCAGCTTAGGGTGGGAGGGCCTAGGAGATACGCAGTATTTT
>TRBV25-1|NA|TRBD1|TRBJ2-2|17
CASRPSGTGVNTGELFF
TGTGCCAGTAGGCCCTCCGGGACAGGGGTGAACACCGGGGAGCTGTTTTTT
>TRBV6-6|NA|NA|TRBJ1-1|16
CASSYSLTGKNTEAFF
TGTGCCAGCAGTTACTCCCTGACAGGAAAGAACACTGAAGCTTTCTTT
>TRBV11-2|few|NA|TRBJ2-3|16
CASSLQPGASPDTQYF
TGTGCCAGCAGCTTACAGCCGGGAGCTTCACCAGATACGCAGTATTTT
>TRBV6-5|few|NA|TRBJ2-7|15
CASRPGGGGPYEQYF
TGTGCCAGCAGACCCGGTGGAGGGGGCCCCTACGAGCAGTACTTC
>TRBV5-4|NA|TRBD2|TRBJ2-3|15
CASSLVGLAGNTQYF
TGTGCCAGCAGCTTGGTGGGACTAGCGGGGAATACGCAGTATTTT
>TRBV2|few|NA|TRBJ1-1|14
CASGRWGPNTEAFF
TGTGCCAGCGGTCGGTGGGGGCCGAACACTGAAGCTTTCTTT
>TRBV27|few|NA|TRBJ1-2|14
CASSWERGNYGYTF
TGTGCCAGCAGTTGGGAACGGGGGAACTATGGCTACACCTTC
>TRBV6-6|NA|NA|TRBJ2-7|12
CASSHPIAEQYF
TGTGCCAGCAGTCATCCGATAGCCGAGCAGTACTTC
>TRBV5-1|few|TRBD1|TRBJ2-1|16
CASSLAPAGGRNEQFF
TGCGCCAGCAGCTTGGCCCCGGCAGGGGGCCGCAATGAGCAGTTCTTC